This T cell receptor beta chain was identified in a study of regulatory T cells in long-lasting Graves disease. This clonotype has at least ten counts. The time point denotes: newly diagnosed GD, antithyroid drugs for less than 3 months. Construction of the TCR library relied on RNA isolated from PBMCs. Unmatched junction bases numbered 2, after V lost 4 bases and J lost 4 bases. Germline V lookup: CDR1 SNHLY, CDR2 FYNNEI. The CDR3 runs to 13 residues. TCR beta libraries were built with iRepertoire HTBI primers and Arm-PCR of CDR3 regions. MiXCR, applied by TCRdb to the multiplex PCR reads, yields one record per CDR3 protein. Of about 310,000 distinct CDR3 sequences listed, more than 15% were seen once; the top ten hold about 38%.

The sequence was collected from a female donor with Graves disease. The material sequenced was peripheral blood mononuclear cells (PBMCs), taken at new diagnosis, from a patient treated with antithyroid drugs. This chain connects TRBV2 to TRBJ2-3; 7 positions agree with TRBD2. This CDR3 is CASSVGRADTQYF. DNA for the CDR3: TGTGCCAGCAGTGTGGGGAGGGCAGATACGCAGTATTTT.